These 32 T cell receptor beta chains came from one sample sequenced in a study of cytomegalovirus exposure and HLA in healthy donors. A multiplex PCR was run with 60 Vbeta primers and 13 Jbeta primers. TCRdb's table, derived via immunoSEQ multiplex PCR, lists solely in-frame clones and lacks some. Of around 150,000 clones in the sample, roughly 87% were seen once. What was sequenced was PBMCs. All receptors come from a girl aged 5-17 years in good health and CMV-seropositive.

This clone was counted only a few times. The chain is built from TRBV2 and TRBJ2-7, with 7 bases matching TRBD1. This CDR3 has 14 residues. The trim removed 6 bases at V and 1 base at J, leaving 6 bases unmatched. Per the germline V gene, CDR1 is SNHLY and CDR2 is FYNNEI. CDR3 protein: CASSQRTGSYEQYF. CDR3 DNA: TGTGCCAGCAGCCAAAGGACAGGATCCTACGAGCAGTACTTC.

CDR3 protein: CASSQDGEGLAFF. CDR3 coding DNA: TGTGCCAGTAGCCAAGACGGGGAGGGTCTAGCGTTCTTC. The chain recombines TRBV19 with TRBJ2-1; 7 bases agree with TRBD2. This CDR3 comprises 13 residues. Trimming at V came to 6 bases and at J to 15 bases, leaving 14 bases not matched to a gene. Germline assignment: CDR1 LNHDA and CDR2 SQIVND (reference sequence).

The rearrangement joins TRBV6-5 to TRBJ2-3; 11 bases match TRBD2. CDR3 length equals 15 residues. Germline CDR1 is MNHEY and CDR2 is SVGAGI. The V segment lost 3 bases and the J segment 6 bases; nucleotides outside the gene matches: 5. The CDR3 nucleotides are TGTGCCAGCAGTTATAGTAGCGGGGGGGGTGATACGCAGTATTTT. Encoded protein: CASSYSSGGGDTQYF.

This clone was seen just once. J is TRBJ2-7 and V is TRBV28; no definite D call. The V end lost 10 bases, the J end lost 2 bases, and 12 bases lay between the germline ends. The CDR3 is 12 amino acids. Germline CDR1 MDHEN, CDR2 SYDVKM. CDR3 nucleotide sequence: TGTGCCACCGACGGCGGAACCTACGAGCAGTACTTC. Its protein is CATDGGTYEQYF.

V is TRBV9 and J is TRBJ1-1; TRBD1 matches at 11 bases. CDR1 SGDLS and CDR2 YYNGEE come from the germline V gene. This CDR3 contains 14 residues. Trimming cost V 3 bases and J 2 bases; bases outside gene matches: 0. In DNA, the CDR3 is TGTGCCAGCAGCGGGACAGGGGGCAACACTGAAGCTTTCTTT. This encodes CASSGTGGNTEAFF. Based on the CDR3 plus reference TRBV9 and TRBJ1-1, the full variable domain is DSGVTQTPKHLITATGQRVTLRCSPRSGDLSVYWYQQSLDQGLQFLIQYYNGEERAKGNILERFSAQQFPDLHSELNLSSLELGDSALYFCASSGTGGNTEAFFGQGTRLTVV.

This clone was detected a few times. This chain connects TRBV10-3 to TRBJ1-2; weak D call: TRBD1 (6 bases). Germline CDR1 is ENHRY and CDR2 is SYGVKD. V lost 3 bases to trimming and J lost 4 bases, with 12 bases between them. The CDR3 totals 14 residues. In DNA, the CDR3 is TGTGCCATCAGTGACCAAGGGGGGGTCTATGGCTACACCTTC. Translated, it gives CAISDQGGVYGYTF.

DNA of the CDR3: TGTGCCTGGAGGAAGGACAGGGGGCTGACCGGGGAGCTGTTTTTT. Protein product: CAWRKDRGLTGELFF. The chain is built from TRBV30 and TRBJ2-2, with TRBD1 matching over 11 bases. In germline, CDR1 is GTSNPN, CDR2 SVGIG (reference sequence). The ends lost 3 bases at V and 5 bases at J; junction bases unmatched: 5. This CDR3 is 15 amino acids long.

This rearrangement joins TRBV29-1 to TRBJ2-5; 9 bases agree with TRBD1. The CDR3 loop spans 13 amino acids. Trimming took 6 bases from V and 5 from J; bases not matched to a gene: 7. Germline values: CDR1 SQVTM, CDR2 ANQGSEA. The DNA for the CDR3 is TGCAGCGTCCCAATACAGGGGGCCGAGACCCAGTACTTC. It is translated as CSVPIQGAETQYF.

The gene calls are TRBV4-2 and TRBJ2-1, with 14 nucleotides matching TRBD2. This CDR3 contains 19 residues. J lost 7 bases, V lost 6 bases, and 17 bases had no gene match. In germline, CDR1 is LGHNA, CDR2 YNFKEQ. The CDR3 is CASSPIGTSGSFGLNEQFF. The CDR3 DNA sequence: TGTGCCAGCAGTCCGATAGGGACTAGCGGGAGTTTTGGGCTTAATGAGCAGTTCTTC.

V is TRBV15 and J is TRBJ2-1; 7 bases match TRBD2. Germline trimming cut 4 bases from V and 7 bases from J; bases unmatched to any gene: 13. The CDR3 has 16 residues. Looked up from germline, CDR1 is LNHNV and CDR2 is YYDKDF (reference sequence). This CDR3 reads CATSTREGRVRNEQFF. The CDR3 nucleotides read TGTGCCACCAGCACCCGAGAGGGGAGGGTGAGAAATGAGCAGTTCTTC.

V gene TRBV7-2 combines with J gene TRBJ2-1, with a possible D match to TRBD2 (6 bases). From germline, CDR1 is SGHTA and CDR2 FQGNSA. CDR3 length: 15 residues. V lost 3 bases and J lost 8, with 17 bases in between. The CDR3 sequence: CASSLGLSWGDEQFF. CDR3 bases: TGTGCCAGCAGCTTGGGACTCAGTTGGGGCGATGAGCAGTTCTTC.

The chain couples TRBV6-1 to TRBJ2-7, with a possible D match to TRBD1 (6 bases). Looked up from germline, CDR1 is MNHNS and CDR2 is SASEGT. Trimming pared 4 bases from V and 0 bases from J, leaving 13 bases between. CDR3 size: 15 residues. CDR3 nucleotides: TGTGCCAGCAGTGCCGGATACAGGGACTCCTACGAGCAGTACTTC. This codes for CASSAGYRDSYEQYF.

The rearrangement uses TRBV28 and TRBJ2-1; 7 nucleotides match TRBD2. The CDR3 is 15 residues long. Germline assignment: CDR1 MDHEN and CDR2 SYDVKM. The junction had 4 bases not matched to a gene; V was cut back by 4 bases and J by 1 base. The CDR3: CASSSLGGSYNEQFF. Here the CDR3 DNA reads TGTGCCAGCAGTTCCCTGGGGGGGTCCTACAATGAGCAGTTCTTC.

The gene calls are TRBV27 and TRBJ2-7; TRBD1 aligns across 7 bases. This CDR3 region has 14 residues. Germline trimming cut 2 bases from V and 5 bases from J; bases unmatched to any gene: 6. The V gene's germline CDR1 is MNHEY and CDR2 SMNVEV (reference sequence). The CDR3 loop is CASSLDRVADEQYF. In DNA, the CDR3 is TGTGCCAGCAGTTTAGACAGGGTGGCCGACGAGCAGTACTTC.

The rearrangement links TRBV4-1 to TRBJ2-3; 11 bases map to TRBD2. The germline CDR1 and CDR2 sequences are MGHRA and YSYEKL. The CDR3 consists of 16 residues. V dropped 1 base and J dropped 9; count of bases not matched to a gene: 9. CDR3 in DNA: TGCGCCAGCAGCCAAGTACTAGCGGGGGCCGGGGACACGCAGTATTTT. Translation gives CASSQVLAGAGDTQYF.

The chain couples TRBV14 to TRBJ2-5; 13 nucleotides agree with TRBD2. Germline V gene data show CDR1 as SGHDN and CDR2 as FVKESK. This CDR3 region has 16 residues. The trim removed 2 bases at V and 4 bases at J, leaving 4 bases unmatched. The CDR3 bases are TGTGCCAGCAGCCAAAAACTAGCGGGAGGGCCAGAGACCCAGTACTTC. Amino acid sequence: CASSQKLAGGPETQYF.

V gene TRBV19 combines with J gene TRBJ2-7; 8 bases match TRBD1. Germline loops: CDR1 LNHDA, CDR2 SQIVND (reference sequence). The junction had 10 bases not matched to a gene; V was cut back by 7 bases and J by 5 bases. The CDR3 sequence is 14 residues long. The CDR3 reads CASTGTGRINEQYF. The CDR3 DNA is TGTGCCAGTACGGGGACAGGACGCATCAACGAGCAGTACTTC.

The gene calls are TRBV6-5 and TRBJ1-4; D is undetermined. V was pared by 5 bases and J by 0 bases, with 7 bases between. Looked up from germline, CDR1 is MNHEY and CDR2 is SVGAGI. The CDR3 length is 14 residues. This CDR3 is CASSPGSTNEKLFF. The CDR3 nucleotides read TGTGCCAGCAGTCCGGGGTCAACTAATGAAAAACTGTTTTTT.

CDR3 sequence (DNA): TGTGCCAGCTCACCACGGGACAGGAACACTGAAGCTTTCTTT. This codes for CASSPRDRNTEAFF. The V call is TRBV18, the J call TRBJ1-1; 7 positions match TRBD1. Germline V gene lookup returns CDR1 KGHSH and CDR2 LQKENI. The trim removed 1 base at V and 1 base at J, leaving 0 bases unmatched. This CDR3 has 14 residues.

The V and J genes are TRBV5-1 and TRBJ1-4; TRBD1 aligns across 7 bases. The CDR3 runs 17 residues. V trimming: 3 bases; J trimming: 5 bases; junction bases outside the gene matches: 13. CDR1 is SGHRS and CDR2 is YFSETQ in the germline V gene. The CDR3: CASSSTGPGIWNEKLFF. The DNA of the CDR3 is TGCGCCAGCAGCTCGACAGGGCCCGGCATCTGGAATGAAAAACTGTTTTTT.

The chain combines TRBV10-3 with TRBJ2-7, with a weak D call TRBD1 (7 bases). The CDR3 sequence is 11 residues long. Germline loops: CDR1 ENHRY, CDR2 SYGVKD. The germline V and J ends were trimmed by 10 bases and 3 bases, with 10 bases remaining between them. CDR3 sequence: CASGTVYEQYF. In nucleotides, the CDR3 is TGTGCCAGCGGGACAGTCTACGAGCAGTACTTC.

The rearrangement joins TRBV10-1 to TRBJ1-1; D call uncertain. Germline assignment: CDR1 WNHNN and CDR2 SYGVQD (reference sequence). The CDR3 spans 14 residues. V was cut by 0 bases and J by 9 bases, with 14 bases left in between. CDR3: CASSESREPLKAFF. The DNA of the CDR3 is TGCGCCAGCAGTGAGTCAAGGGAGCCCTTAAAAGCTTTCTTT.

The chain joins TRBV5-1 to TRBJ2-1, with 11 bases matching TRBD2. J gave up 3 bases and V 4 bases, and 6 bases lay outside the gene matches. The germline CDR1 and CDR2 sequences are SGHRS and YFSETQ. The CDR3 covers 16 residues. The CDR3 loop is CASSGAGLADYNEQFF. The CDR3 DNA sequence: TGCGCCAGCAGCGGGGCGGGACTAGCGGACTACAATGAGCAGTTCTTC.

V is TRBV27 and J is TRBJ1-5, with a tentative D call TRBD1 (5 bases). Between the trimmed V and J ends, which lost 2 bases and 3 bases, there was a span of 11 bases. CDR1 is MNHEY and CDR2 is SMNVEV in the germline V gene (reference sequence). CDR3 size: 15 residues. The CDR3 DNA reads TGTGCCAGCAGTTTAGGACCAGGGCTCAATCAGCCCCAGCATTTT. Protein product: CASSLGPGLNQPQHF.

This clone was picked up one time. CDR3 in DNA: TGTGCCAGCAGCTTAGCGGGAGCAGCCGAGCAGTACTTC. Amino acids: CASSLAGAAEQYF. The rearrangement links TRBV6-1 to TRBJ2-7, with 9 nucleotides matching TRBD2. Trimming took 6 bases from V and 6 from J; bases not matched to a gene: 6. The CDR3 runs to 13 residues. The germline CDR1 and CDR2 sequences are MNHNS and SASEGT.

This clone was observed a handful of times. This chain links TRBV6-5 with TRBJ2-1; D is possibly TRBD2 (5 bases). Trimming shortened V by 5 bases and J by 3 bases, and 11 bases separated the two germline ends. The CDR3 is made up of 14 amino acids. Looked up from germline, CDR1 is MNHEY and CDR2 is SVGAGI. CDR3 residues: CASSRGIFYNEQFF. The CDR3 DNA reads TGTGCCAGCAGTCGGGGTATCTTCTACAATGAGCAGTTCTTC.

The V gene is TRBV5-1, the J gene TRBJ2-2, with D possibly matching TRBD2 (5 bases). V shed 2 bases and J shed 5 bases, with 10 bases lying between them. Germline assignment: CDR1 SGHRS and CDR2 YFSETQ. The CDR3 contains 14 residues. CDR3 nucleotides: TGCGCCAGCAGCTTTTCCCCGGGGACCGGGGAGCTGTTTTTT. Its protein product is CASSFSPGTGELFF.

This clone was counted a few times. The chain links TRBV29-1 to TRBJ1-1; D may be TRBD1 (5 bases). CDR3 length: 14 residues. CDR1 SQVTM and CDR2 ANQGSEA come from the germline V gene. V shed 4 bases and J shed 5 bases, with 17 bases lying between them. As DNA, the CDR3 is TGCAGCGTTGTCTGGGCCAGGGAATATACTGAAGCTTTCTTT. This translates into CSVVWAREYTEAFF.

A note on this clone: Distinct nucleotide sequences in the sample also encode this CDR3. The chain links TRBV5-1 to TRBJ2-5, with TRBD1 matching 10 bases. V lost 4 bases and J lost 3; bases outside the gene matches: 3. The germline V gene has CDR1 SGHRS and CDR2 YFSETQ. There are 14 residues in the CDR3. DNA for the CDR3: TGCGCCAGCAGCCCCGGGACAGGGGAAGAGACCCAGTACTTC. It translates to CASSPGTGEETQYF. The whole variable domain, filled in from reference TRBV5-1 and TRBJ2-5, reads KAGVTQTPRYLIKTRGQQVTLSCSPISGHRSVSWYQQTPGQGLQFLFEYFSETQRNKGNFPGRFSGRQFSNSRSEMNVSTLELGDSALYLCASSPGTGEETQYFGPGTRLLVL.

The chain employs TRBV6-1 and TRBJ2-7; TRBD1 aligns across 8 bases. V was clipped by 6 bases and J by 2 bases; unmatched bases: 9. Germline values: CDR1 MNHNS, CDR2 SASEGT. This CDR3 spans 15 amino acids. Here the CDR3 reads CASRETGAPTYEQYF. The CDR3 nucleotides read TGTGCCAGCAGAGAGACAGGGGCCCCAACCTACGAGCAGTACTTC.

DNA for the CDR3: TGTGCCTGGAGTTTTTCGTACTACAATGAGCAGTTCTTC. This gives the protein CAWSFSYYNEQFF. This chain connects TRBV30 to TRBJ2-1; D is unresolved. Germline V CDR1 and CDR2: GTSNPN, SVGIG (reference sequence). The CDR3 loop spans 13 amino acids. Trimming pared 2 bases from V and 3 bases from J, leaving 8 bases between.

In this sample, this clone turned up a few times. This chain links TRBV9 with TRBJ2-1; TRBD2 is a possible D gene (5 bases). The CDR3 is 13 amino acids. Germline V gives CDR1 SGDLS, CDR2 YYNGEE. The V end was cut by 2 bases, the J end by 6 bases, with 9 bases between. The CDR3 protein is CASSVASTNEQFF. For the CDR3, the DNA is TGTGCCAGCAGCGTGGCTAGCACCAATGAGCAGTTCTTC.